A single sample gave rise to the 27 T cell receptor beta chains below, sequenced in a study of patients and donors after allogeneic stem cell transplantation. One entry per CDR3 protein, called by TCRdb with MiXCR from the RT-PCR reads. Among around 82,000 distinct CDR3 sequences listed, roughly 5.1% were seen once. The specimen was blood, either unsorted or a sorted T cell fraction (not recorded which). These TCRs come from a human donor who was either an allogeneic HSCT recipient or a stem cell or donor lymphocyte infusion donor (not recorded which). It is not recorded whose cells these are; they may come from a transplant donor.

This clonotype was recorded at least ten times. The chain combines TRBV5-4 with TRBJ2-3, with TRBD2 matching over 12 bases. This CDR3 region has 16 residues. J gave up 5 bases and V 4 bases, and 8 bases lay outside the gene matches. The germline gives CDR1 SGHNT, CDR2 YYREEE (reference sequence). DNA of the CDR3: TGTGCCAGCAGCAGGGGACTAGCGGGTTTCGAAGATACGCAGTATTTT. Residues: CASSRGLAGFEDTQYF.

This clonotype was counted many times. V and J are TRBV19 and TRBJ2-1; the D gene is possibly TRBD2 (5 bases). With 1 base removed from V and 7 bases from J, the gap between germline ends came to 14 bases. The CDR3 is 15 amino acids. Germline CDR1 LNHDA, CDR2 SQIVND (reference sequence). In nucleotides, the CDR3 is TGTGCCAGTAGTATAGTATTTACTAGGAGGAATGAGCAGTTCTTC. Translating it yields CASSIVFTRRNEQFF.

This clonotype appeared many times. This sequence joins TRBV20-1 and TRBJ1-4; TRBD1 matches 7 bases. The CDR3 has 12 residues. The germline V gene encodes CDR1 DFQATT and CDR2 SNEGSKA (reference sequence). V gave up 4 bases and J gave up 7 bases; unmatched junction bases: 3. Here the CDR3 reads CSAKGAGEKLFF. The CDR3 nucleotides are TGCAGTGCTAAGGGGGCAGGTGAAAAACTGTTTTTT.

This clonotype was detected many times. V usage is TRBV12-3 or TRBV12-4 and J usage is TRBJ2-7, with D perhaps matching TRBD2 (6 bases). V was cut by 1 base and J by 5 bases, with 15 bases left in between. The CDR3 spans 15 residues. The CDR3 DNA reads as TGTGCCAGCAGTTTAGGGCGGGAATGGGGCGACGAGCAGTACTTC. Translation: CASSLGREWGDEQYF.

This clonotype came up a few times. CDR3 bases: TGTGCCAGCAGCTTAGGTCTTGGGGCCAACGTCCTGACTTTC. Translated: CASSLGLGANVLTF. The chain employs TRBV11-2 and TRBJ2-6; D is unresolved. Germline CDR1 SGHAT, CDR2 FQNNGV. V lost 1 base to trimming and J lost 3 bases, with 4 bases between them. The length of the CDR3 is 14 residues.

In this sample, this clonotype turned up many times. The chain is built from TRBV7-2 and TRBJ2-2; D is unresolved. This CDR3 contains 15 residues. From germline, CDR1 is SGHTA and CDR2 FQGNSA. With 0 bases removed from V and 2 bases from J, the gap between germline ends came to 7 bases. The CDR3 nucleotides are TGTGCCAGCAGCTTAGCTCACGGAAACACCGGGGAGCTGTTTTTT. This sequence encodes CASSLAHGNTGELFF. Variable domain in full (rest from reference TRBV7-2 and TRBJ2-2): GAGVSQSPSNKVTEKGKDVELRCDPISGHTALYWYRQSLGQGLEFLIYFQGNSAPDKSGLPSDRFSAERTGGSVSTLTIQRTQQEDSAVYLCASSLAHGNTGELFFGEGSRLTVL.

In this sample, this clonotype turned up many times. The J gene is TRBJ2-1, the V gene TRBV20-1, with D tentatively TRBD2 (7 bases). Trimming pared 5 bases from V and 5 bases from J, leaving 16 bases between. Germline V gene sequence: CDR1 DFQATT, CDR2 SNEGSKA (reference sequence). The CDR3 length is 14 residues. For the CDR3, the DNA is TGCAGTGCTGGGGGCGGGAGACATAACAATGAGCAGTTCTTC. Residues: CSAGGGRHNNEQFF.

This clonotype has at least ten counts. J is TRBJ1-1 and V is TRBV20-1; D unclear. The CDR3 is 13 amino acids. CDR1 DFQATT and CDR2 SNEGSKA come from the germline V gene (reference sequence). V lost 4 bases to trimming and J lost 1 base, with 10 bases between them. CDR3 loop: CSAIWPENTEAFF. Here the CDR3 DNA reads TGCAGTGCTATCTGGCCAGAGAACACTGAAGCTTTCTTT.

This clonotype has a count of ten or more. The chain is built from TRBV9 and TRBJ2-7, with TRBD1 as a possible D gene (6 bases). The germline V gene has CDR1 SGDLS and CDR2 YYNGEE. CDR3 length equals 14 residues. V shed 2 bases and J shed 0 bases, with 9 bases lying between them. This chain's CDR3 is CASSVGQSSYEQYF. In DNA form, the CDR3 reads TGTGCCAGCAGCGTTGGACAGAGCTCCTACGAGCAGTACTTC.

The chain uses TRBV20-1 and TRBJ2-1; 10 bases align to TRBD2. Germline V lookup: CDR1 DFQATT, CDR2 SNEGSKA (reference sequence). The trim removed 5 bases at V and 3 bases at J, leaving 4 bases unmatched. The CDR3 is made up of 14 amino acids. The CDR3 sequence is CSAALAGGYNEQFF. CDR3 bases: TGCAGTGCTGCTTTAGCGGGGGGCTACAATGAGCAGTTCTTC.

The CDR3 nucleotides read TGTGCCAGCAGCTCCTCAGATTATCAGCCCCAGCATTTT. Its translation is CASSSSDYQPQHF. V gene TRBV7-2 combines with J gene TRBJ1-5; no firm D call. Germline V lookup: CDR1 SGHTA, CDR2 FQGNSA. Trimming cost V 4 bases and J 5 bases, with 9 bases left between them. The CDR3 loop spans 13 amino acids.

The table lists this clonotype with many counts. The J gene is TRBJ2-3, the V gene TRBV29-1; D remains ambiguous. CDR1 is SQVTM, CDR2 ANQGSEA, per germline. The CDR3 spans 12 residues. Trimming removed 4 bases at V and 6 bases at J, with 11 bases between. In nucleotides, the CDR3 is TGCAGCGTTGTCCCTAACACGGATACGCAGTATTTT. It encodes CSVVPNTDTQYF.

In this sample, this clonotype turned up a few times. The J gene is TRBJ1-1, the V gene TRBV9; TRBD1 is a possible D gene (5 bases). Trimming shortened V by 3 bases and J by 1 base, and 10 bases separated the two germline ends. The CDR3 is made up of 14 amino acids. Germline values: CDR1 SGDLS, CDR2 YYNGEE. Written as DNA, the CDR3 is TGTGCCAGCAGCGGAGGGACTTCGAACACTGAAGCTTTCTTT. It yields the protein CASSGGTSNTEAFF.

The chain's CDR3 is CAWSWGSYNEQFF. The CDR3 DNA follows: TGTGCCTGGAGCTGGGGCTCCTACAATGAGCAGTTCTTC. This chain connects TRBV30 to TRBJ2-1, with D hard to call. V lost 3 bases and J lost 0, with 6 bases in between. The CDR3 length is 13 residues. Germline V CDR1 and CDR2: GTSNPN, SVGIG (reference sequence).

CDR3 residues: CASSLIMSAGELFF. CDR3 sequence (DNA): TGTGCCAGCAGTTTAATCATGTCGGCCGGGGAGCTGTTTTTT. The chain carries TRBV28 and TRBJ2-2; D gene unclear. The CDR3 contains 14 residues. V lost 2 bases to trimming and J lost 6 bases, with 10 bases between them. Germline CDR1 MDHEN, CDR2 SYDVKM.

The rearrangement uses TRBV5-1 and TRBJ1-6; 8 bases line up with TRBD1. V shed 0 bases and J 8 bases; nucleotides not matched to a gene: 7. The germline V gene encodes CDR1 SGHRS and CDR2 YFSETQ. The CDR3 runs 16 residues. This CDR3 reads CASSLAVQGAYSPLHF. CDR3 DNA sequence: TGCGCCAGCAGCTTGGCAGTCCAGGGGGCTTATTCACCCCTCCACTTT.

This clonotype was counted many times. The rearrangement uses TRBV20-1 and TRBJ2-7; TRBD2 aligns across 12 bases. CDR1 is DFQATT, CDR2 SNEGSKA, per germline (reference sequence). The CDR3 contains 14 residues. With V trimmed by 1 base and J by 4 bases, 2 bases remained unmatched. The CDR3 spells CSARGTSGNYEQYF. For the CDR3, the DNA is TGCAGTGCTAGAGGGACTAGCGGGAATTACGAGCAGTACTTC.

This clonotype has just a few counts. V is TRBV5-6 and J is TRBJ1-2, with D possibly matching TRBD1 (5 bases). Germline V lookup: CDR1 SGHDT, CDR2 YYEEEE. The length of the CDR3 is 13 residues. Deletions cut 4 bases from V and 8 bases from J, with 15 bases between. The CDR3 DNA follows: TGTGCCAGCAGCCTAACCGCGGGGGTGGGCTACACCTTC. It yields the protein CASSLTAGVGYTF.

A remark on this clonotype: A read error may explain this, as a much larger clone is one base away. The genes are TRBV19 and TRBJ1-5, with D unclear. The CDR3 loop spans 15 amino acids. The germline V gene encodes CDR1 LNHDA and CDR2 SQIVND (reference sequence). The chain's CDR3 is CASSIASYSNQRQHF. CDR3 bases: TGTGCCAGTAGCATAGCCTCGTATAGCAATCAGCGCCAGCATTTT.

This clonotype showed up many times. The CDR3 reads CASRTLAETEQYF. The CDR3 nucleotides read TGTGCCAGCCGAACTTTGGCCGAAACCGAGCAGTACTTC. The rearrangement joins TRBV27 to TRBJ2-7; D gene uncertain. The CDR3 extends over 13 amino acids. V lost 8 bases, J lost 6 bases, and 17 bases lay in between. From germline, CDR1 is MNHEY and CDR2 SMNVEV (reference sequence).

V gene TRBV20-1 combines with J gene TRBJ1-5, with a possible D match to TRBD1 (6 bases). The CDR3 sequence is 15 residues long. Germline lookup yields CDR1 DFQATT and CDR2 SNEGSKA (reference sequence). With 6 bases removed from V and 4 bases from J, the gap between germline ends came to 19 bases. The CDR3: CSALLVRGQNQPQHF. CDR3 coding DNA: TGCAGTGCCCTTCTGGTAAGGGGACAAAATCAGCCCCAGCATTTT.

This clonotype was counted many times. The chain couples TRBV7-3 to TRBJ2-3, with a possible D match to TRBD1 (5 bases). This CDR3 comprises 13 residues. Germline V lookup: CDR1 SGHTA, CDR2 FQGTGA. V dropped 1 base and J dropped 6 bases, with 8 bases sitting between them. The CDR3 is CASSLKRGDTQYF. The DNA of the CDR3 is TGTGCCAGCAGCTTAAAAAGGGGCGATACGCAGTATTTT.

This rearrangement joins TRBV7-2 to TRBJ2-5, with 10 positions matching TRBD2. Germline CDR1 reads SGHTA; CDR2 reads FQGNSA. The CDR3 extends over 16 amino acids. J was trimmed by 3 bases and V by 5 bases; bases with no gene match: 9. CDR3 DNA: TGTGCCAGCAGCCCCTGGGCAGCGGGGGGGAAAGAGACCCAGTACTTC. Translated: CASSPWAAGGKETQYF.

This clonotype was recorded many times. This rearrangement joins TRBV30 to TRBJ1-1; D is ambiguous. The CDR3 sequence is 10 residues long. Germline V gene sequence: CDR1 GTSNPN, CDR2 SVGIG (reference sequence). CDR3 residues: CASEVTEAFF. The CDR3 DNA reads as TGTGCATCTGAGGTCACTGAAGCTTTCTTT.

V is TRBV19 and J is TRBJ1-5; maybe TRBD1 (5 bases). V was clipped by 5 bases and J by 12 bases, with 11 bases between them. CDR3 size: 11 residues. Germline CDR1 LNHDA, CDR2 SQIVND (reference sequence). The CDR3 reads CASSVRDLQHF. The CDR3 nucleotides are TGTGCCAGTAGTGTCCGGGACCTCCAGCATTTT.

This clonotype was recorded at least ten times. The chain recombines TRBV6-5 with TRBJ1-1, with D maybe TRBD1 (6 bases). CDR1 and CDR2 (germline): MNHEY, SVGAGI. This CDR3 has 12 residues. Trimming removed 4 bases from V and 11 bases from J, with 14 bases in between. CDR3 sequence: CASSSPMGAAFF. The CDR3 region has the DNA TGTGCCAGCAGTTCCCCGATGGGGGCGGCTTTCTTT.

This clonotype occurred many times. Here the CDR3 DNA reads TGTGCCAGCTCACCGGGACAGGCCGGGGACACCGGGGAGCTGTTTTTT. Translating it yields CASSPGQAGDTGELFF. The V and J genes are TRBV18 and TRBJ2-2; 8 nucleotides line up with TRBD1. The germline V gene encodes CDR1 KGHSH and CDR2 LQKENI. The V and J ends lost 3 bases and 3 bases, in that order; junction bases with no gene match: 6. The CDR3 loop spans 16 amino acids.